Below are 21 T cell receptor beta chains sequenced from a single sample in a study of cytomegalovirus exposure and HLA in healthy donors. The PCR contained 60 Vbeta and 13 Jbeta primers. The data were produced by immunoSEQ multiplex PCR, yet TCRdb's version contains in-frame clones alone and is incomplete. This table holds roughly 150,000 clones, 80% found once. Sequenced input: PBMCs. The receptors come from a man younger than 35 in good health and CMV-seropositive.

The rearrangement uses TRBV28 and TRBJ2-5; TRBD2 aligns across 8 bases. V shed 4 bases, J shed 0 bases, and the junction held 19 bases outside the gene matches. The CDR3 consists of 20 residues. Germline V CDR1 and CDR2: MDHEN, SYDVKM. The CDR3: CASSSTSGSGKFVYQETQYF. CDR3 bases: TGTGCCAGCAGTTCAACGTCGGGTAGCGGGAAGTTTGTGTACCAAGAGACCCAGTACTTC.

J is TRBJ2-6 and V is TRBV6-5, with 7 nucleotides matching TRBD1. The ends lost 6 bases at V and 0 bases at J; junction bases unmatched: 2. Germline loops: CDR1 MNHEY, CDR2 SVGAGI. This CDR3 contains 15 residues. In DNA, the CDR3 is TGTGCCAGCAGACGGGACAGCTCTGGGGCCAACGTCCTGACTTTC. This codes for CASRRDSSGANVLTF.

About this clone itself: This sample also contains other DNA sequences that code for the same CDR3. The CDR3, as DNA: TGTGCCAGCAGTGAGGTAGCGGGAGTGGAGAATGAGCAGTTCTTC. Its protein is CASSEVAGVENEQFF. This chain uses TRBV7-2 with TRBJ2-1; TRBD2 agrees at 9 bases. The CDR3 length is 15 residues. V trimming: 6 bases; J trimming: 7 bases; junction bases outside the gene matches: 10. CDR1 and CDR2 (germline): SGHTA, FQGNSA.

The chain links TRBV9 to TRBJ2-5; possible D gene TRBD1, 6 bases. The V end lost 0 bases, the J end lost 3 bases, and 12 bases lay between the germline ends. Germline loops: CDR1 SGDLS, CDR2 YYNGEE. The CDR3 length is 15 residues. This CDR3 reads CASSVGARTEETQYF. The CDR3 coding sequence is TGTGCCAGCAGCGTAGGGGCCAGGACAGAAGAGACCCAGTACTTC.

The chain combines TRBV6-6 with TRBJ1-5; no clear D gene. Trimming removed 7 bases from V and 3 bases from J, with 7 bases in between. This CDR3 contains 12 residues. Germline V gene lookup returns CDR1 MNHNY and CDR2 SVGAGI (reference sequence). The CDR3 reads CASTRDNQPQHF. The CDR3 DNA is TGTGCCAGCACCCGAGACAATCAGCCCCAGCATTTT.

The rearrangement links TRBV19 to TRBJ1-3, with D tentatively TRBD1 (5 bases). V lost 5 bases and J lost 4, with 12 bases in between. The CDR3 covers 14 residues. Per the germline V gene, CDR1 is LNHDA and CDR2 is SQIVND (reference sequence). CDR3 region: CASSLSGGGNTIYF. As DNA, the CDR3 is TGTGCCAGTAGTCTCTCGGGGGGAGGAAACACCATATATTTT.

This clone was picked up a small number of times. The CDR3 DNA is TGTGCCAGCAATCCCGCCGGGACAGGGGGCAATCAGCCCCAGCATTTT. Translated, it gives CASNPAGTGGNQPQHF. The chain combines TRBV28 with TRBJ1-5; 10 bases match TRBD1. The CDR3 is 16 amino acids. V lost 7 bases and J lost 2; bases outside the gene matches: 8. Per germline, CDR1 MDHEN and CDR2 SYDVKM.

V usage is TRBV9 and J usage is TRBJ2-1; a weak D match, TRBD2 (6 bases). Germline loops: CDR1 SGDLS, CDR2 YYNGEE. The CDR3 extends over 14 amino acids. V was clipped by 0 bases and J by 7 bases, with 11 bases between them. The CDR3 region has the DNA TGTGCCAGCAGCGTAGGGGCGGGGCAGAATGAGCAGTTCTTC. It is translated as CASSVGAGQNEQFF.

The rearrangement joins TRBV7-2 to TRBJ2-1; D is unclear. The V gene's germline CDR1 is SGHTA and CDR2 FQGNSA. V lost 1 base, J lost 6 bases, and 7 bases lay in between. CDR3 length: 13 amino acids. CDR3 coding DNA: TGTGCCAGCAGCTTAGTCTCTCTCAATGAGCAGTTCTTC. Its translation is CASSLVSLNEQFF.

The chain is built from TRBV27 and TRBJ2-7, with 7 bases lining up with TRBD1. V lost 3 bases to trimming and J lost 2 bases; unmatched junction nucleotides: 4. Germline V gene data show CDR1 as MNHEY and CDR2 as SMNVEV (reference sequence). The CDR3 runs 14 residues. The CDR3 bases are TGTGCCAGCAGTTTTCGGCAGGGGGCCTACGAGCAGTACTTC. Translated: CASSFRQGAYEQYF.

This chain links TRBV6-5 with TRBJ1-2, with a possible D match to TRBD1 (5 bases). Germline V CDR1 and CDR2: MNHEY, SVGAGI. The CDR3 has 13 amino acids. Trimming pared 6 bases from V and 4 bases from J, leaving 12 bases between. The CDR3 sequence: CASSLREGYGYTF. DNA for the CDR3: TGTGCCAGCAGCCTCAGGGAGGGCTATGGCTACACCTTC.

This clone showed up just once. The CDR3 does not close with the conserved phenylalanine or tryptophan, likely indicating a read error. The V call is TRBV7-2, the J call TRBJ1-6; TRBD1 might be the D (6 bases). CDR3 length: 16 amino acids. The germline V gene has CDR1 SGHTA and CDR2 FQGNSA. V lost 1 base to trimming and J lost 7 bases, with 14 bases between them. CDR3: CASSLDRSQGNSPLHL. In DNA, the CDR3 is TGTGCCAGCAGCTTAGACCGTTCACAGGGAAATTCACCCCTCCACCTT.

The chain links TRBV7-8 to TRBJ2-7; no definite D call. The V end was cut by 1 base, the J end by 0 bases, with 10 bases between. Germline loops: CDR1 SGHVS, CDR2 FQNEAQ. The CDR3 totals 15 residues. CDR3 sequence reads: CASSLDYGFSYEQYF. CDR3 sequence (DNA): TGTGCCAGCAGCTTAGATTACGGGTTCTCCTACGAGCAGTACTTC.

This clone was found a few times. CDR3 DNA: TGTGCCAGCAGTTTTGCCTGGGCGTCCCAGGGGACCGGGGAGCTGTTTTTT. Protein sequence: CASSFAWASQGTGELFF. V and J are TRBV28 and TRBJ2-2; possible D gene TRBD1, 6 bases. Germline CDR1 MDHEN, CDR2 SYDVKM. This CDR3 is 17 amino acids long. Trimming cost V 3 bases and J 5 bases, with 19 bases left between them.

The gene calls are TRBV28 and TRBJ2-3; 8 bases are shared with TRBD1. CDR3 length: 15 amino acids. CDR1 is MDHEN and CDR2 is SYDVKM in the germline V gene. V lost 2 bases to trimming and J lost 3 bases; unmatched junction nucleotides: 4. CDR3 coding DNA: TGTGCCAGCAGTTTAGTGGGACAGGCGACAGATACGCAGTATTTT. Its translation is CASSLVGQATDTQYF.

The rearrangement links TRBV10-3 to TRBJ1-1, with 10 bases that match TRBD1. Germline CDR1 and CDR2: ENHRY and SYGVKD. This CDR3 region has 15 residues. V lost 0 bases and J lost 8; bases outside the gene matches: 6. CDR3 region: CAISESAGTGEEAFF. The CDR3 DNA is TGTGCCATCAGTGAGTCGGCCGGGACAGGGGAAGAAGCTTTCTTT.

The chain links TRBV9 to TRBJ2-7; D ambiguous. CDR1 SGDLS and CDR2 YYNGEE come from the germline V gene. Trimming took 2 bases from V and 0 from J, leaving 9 bases between them. CDR3 length equals 14 residues. The CDR3 spells CASSVVPSSYEQYF. CDR3 nucleotides: TGTGCCAGCAGCGTGGTGCCGAGCTCCTACGAGCAGTACTTC.

The chain combines TRBV7-6 with TRBJ1-1, with TRBD1 as a possible D gene (6 bases). The V gene's germline CDR1 is SGHVS and CDR2 FNYEAQ. There are 17 residues in the CDR3. V was clipped by 1 base and J by 10 bases, with 25 bases between them. The CDR3 sequence: CASSLGGLTGRDAGAFF. The CDR3, as DNA: TGTGCCAGCAGCTTAGGGGGACTTACAGGGAGGGATGCAGGAGCTTTCTTT.

V and J are TRBV9 and TRBJ2-7, with D possibly being TRBD1 (6 bases). This CDR3 has 13 amino acids. V gave up 0 bases and J gave up 6 bases, with 10 bases separating them. Per the germline V gene, CDR1 is SGDLS and CDR2 is YYNGEE. Written as DNA, the CDR3 is TGTGCCAGCAGCGTAGACTTCAGGGGCGAGCAGTACTTC. Protein sequence: CASSVDFRGEQYF.

The chain has TRBV27 and TRBJ1-1; D is possibly TRBD1 (6 bases). The V end lost 2 bases, the J end lost 6 bases, and 16 bases lay between the germline ends. Germline V lookup: CDR1 MNHEY, CDR2 SMNVEV (reference sequence). There are 15 residues in the CDR3. CDR3 sequence reads: CASSLSAGGVPEAFF. The CDR3 DNA reads TGTGCCAGCAGTTTAAGCGCGGGGGGCGTTCCTGAAGCTTTCTTT.

The CDR3 nucleotides read TGTGCCAGTAGTATGGAGGGCCCTAACTATGGCTACACCTTC. This gives the protein CASSMEGPNYGYTF. The chain employs TRBV19 and TRBJ1-2; D gene unclear. The CDR3 covers 14 residues. The V gene's germline CDR1 is LNHDA and CDR2 SQIVND (reference sequence). V was trimmed by 3 bases and J by 0 bases, leaving 8 bases between them.